These T cell receptor beta chains were read from a single sample in a study of cytomegalovirus exposure and HLA in healthy donors. The data were produced by immunoSEQ multiplex PCR, yet TCRdb's version contains in-frame clones alone and is incomplete. The table lists roughly 100,000 clones, 13% to 15% of them singletons. The sample was PBMCs. These TCRs come from a female donor in good health and CMV-seronegative. CDR3s include the opening cysteine and the closing phenylalanine or tryptophan. The order of the fields is V gene, clone size, J gene, D gene, CDR3 protein, CDR3 DNA. D genes are given only for firm matches. Not all rows give a size; the values are once, few, many and, for expanded clones, a class.

>TRBV10-1|few|TRBJ2-5|TRBD2
CASSELAGEGTQYF
TGCGCCAGCAGTGAGTTAGCGGGAGAAGGGACCCAGTACTTC
>TRBV14|-|TRBJ2-2|-
CASSPLQTVTLTGELFF
TGTGCCAGCAGCCCGCTACAGACAGTGACTCTCACCGGGGAGCTGTTTTTT
>TRBV27|few|TRBJ1-4|-
CASSTKATARQSEKLFF
TGTGCCAGCAGTACCAAAGCGACGGCCCGGCAGTCTGAAAAACTGTTTTTT
>TRBV9|-|TRBJ2-7|-
CASSSGSKYEQYF
TGTGCCAGCAGCTCCGGGAGCAAGTACGAGCAGTACTTC
>TRBV27|-|TRBJ2-1|-
CASSLEGGGNEQFF
TGTGCCAGCAGTTTGGAGGGTGGGGGCAATGAGCAGTTCTTC
>TRBV10-1|-|TRBJ1-1|-
CASSESGGPREAFF
TGCGCCAGCAGTGAGTCTGGAGGTCCTCGCGAAGCTTTCTTT
>TRBV20-1|-|TRBJ1-2|TRBD1
CSATDRAGYSF
TGCAGTGCTACCGACAGGGCTGGCTACTCCTTC
>TRBV5-8|-|TRBJ1-5|-
CASSSGLGGNQPQHF
TGTGCCAGCAGCTCGGGCCTGGGAGGGAATCAGCCCCAGCATTTT
>TRBV5-4|-|TRBJ1-4|-
CASSLVRGSKATNEKLFF
TGTGCCAGCAGCTTGGTTAGAGGCAGCAAAGCAACTAATGAAAAACTGTTTTTT
>TRBV5-1|few|TRBJ1-1|-
CASSLAAGEAFF
TGCGCCAGCAGCTTGGCCGCAGGTGAAGCTTTCTTT
>TRBV9|-|TRBJ2-7|-
CASSVEGVGNEQYF
TGTGCCAGCAGCGTAGAGGGAGTGGGCAACGAGCAGTACTTC
>TRBV6-5|few|TRBJ1-2|-
CASRRRGNYGYTF
TGTGCCAGCAGACGCAGGGGTAACTATGGCTACACCTTC
>TRBV9|-|TRBJ2-1|-
CASSVVGGTNEQFF
TGTGCCAGCAGCGTAGTGGGGGGTACGAATGAGCAGTTCTTC
>TRBV19|few|TRBJ2-5|-
CASSTQGGETQYF
TGTGCCAGTAGTACCCAGGGGGGCGAGACCCAGTACTTC
>TRBV7-9|-|TRBJ2-7|-
CASIPPWETYEQYF
TGTGCCAGCATCCCCCCGTGGGAGACCTACGAGCAGTACTTC
>TRBV7-2|-|TRBJ1-2|-
CASSSQGVSGYTF
TGTGCCAGCAGCTCACAAGGAGTCAGTGGCTACACCTTC
>TRBV10-3|few|TRBJ1-1|-
CAIRGDSPNTEAFF
TGTGCCATCAGGGGGGACTCCCCGAACACTGAAGCTTTCTTT
>TRBV20-1|few|TRBJ2-7|-
CSAVRGHEQYF
TGCAGTGCCGTGCGGGGCCACGAGCAGTACTTC
>TRBV19|few|TRBJ2-5|TRBD1
CASSMGTGEETQYF
TGTGCCAGTAGTATGGGGACAGGGGAAGAGACCCAGTACTTC
>TRBV7-8|few|TRBJ2-3|-
CASSGRGGVISASTDTQYF
TGTGCCAGCAGCGGCAGGGGAGGGGTGATATCAGCTAGCACAGATACGCAGTATTTT
>TRBV5-8|-|TRBJ2-1|TRBD1
CASSVTGGRSNEQFF
TGTGCCAGCAGCGTGACAGGGGGCCGCTCCAATGAGCAGTTCTTC
>TRBV18|-|TRBJ2-3|-
CASSPPAADTQYF
TGTGCCAGCTCACCACCGGCGGCAGATACGCAGTATTTT
>TRBV7-2|-|TRBJ1-2|-
CASSLRAAGDYRNYGYTF
TGTGCCAGCAGCTTGCGCGCGGCGGGTGACTATCGTAACTATGGCTACACCTTC
>TRBV10-3|few|TRBJ1-2|-
CAISEGQGTNYGYTF
TGTGCCATCAGTGAGGGCCAGGGTACAAACTATGGCTACACCTTC
>TRBV6-5|-|TRBJ2-5|-
CASRPATGAQETQYF
TGTGCCAGCAGACCCGCTACAGGAGCTCAAGAGACCCAGTACTTC
>TRBV4-3|many|TRBJ2-2|-
CASSLAGNTGELFF
TGCGCCAGCAGCCTCGCGGGAAATACCGGGGAGCTGTTTTTT
>TRBV9|-|TRBJ2-6|-
CASRAGASSGANVLTF
TGTGCCAGCAGGGCGGGGGCCTCCTCTGGGGCCAACGTCCTGACTTTC
>TRBV5-6|-|TRBJ2-7|-
CASSFAGAEQYF
TGTGCCAGCAGCTTCGCAGGGGCTGAGCAGTACTTC
>TRBV6-6|few|TRBJ1-2|-
CASSPLMDSLYGYTF
TGTGCCAGCAGTCCCTTAATGGACAGCCTCTATGGCTACACCTTC
>TRBV21-1|-|TRBJ1-1|-
CASSGGTGYMNTEAFF
TGTGCCAGCAGCGGGGGGACAGGGTACATGAACACTGAAGCTTTCTTT
>TRBV4-3|few|TRBJ2-3|TRBD2
CASSQAASSGRSLPDTQYF
TGCGCCAGCAGCCAAGCCGCCAGTAGCGGGAGGTCTCTCCCAGATACGCAGTATTTT
>TRBV25-1|-|TRBJ1-4|-
CASRANSKLFF
TGTGCCAGCAGGGCGAACAGTAAACTGTTTTTT
>TRBV5-1|-|TRBJ1-4|-
CASSLSGSGVEKLFF
TGCGCCAGCAGCTTGTCCGGGAGCGGGGTTGAAAAACTGTTTTTT
>TRBV11-1|many|TRBJ2-1|-
CASSLAGGALANEQFF
TGTGCCAGCAGCTTAGCCGGCGGGGCCCTGGCAAATGAGCAGTTCTTC
>TRBV27|-|TRBJ2-2|-
CASSFGRGAGELFF
TGTGCCAGCAGTTTTGGGAGGGGGGCCGGGGAGCTGTTTTTT
>TRBV28|-|TRBJ2-7|-
CASSTTGPYEQYF
TGTGCCAGCAGTACGACAGGTCCCTACGAGCAGTACTTC
>TRBV19|few|TRBJ1-2|TRBD1
CASSIDRTGRTANYGYTF
TGTGCCAGTAGTATAGATCGGACAGGGAGAACGGCTAACTATGGCTACACCTTC
>TRBV7-6|-|TRBJ1-2|TRBD1
CASSLGPAQGVNYGYTF
TGTGCCAGCAGCTTAGGTCCGGCACAGGGGGTTAACTATGGCTACACCTTC
>TRBV28|few|TRBJ1-1|TRBD1
CASIRDRVEAFF
TGTGCCAGTATTAGGGACAGGGTCGAAGCTTTCTTT
>TRBV5-1|-|TRBJ2-3|-
CASSSAGDTQYF
TGCGCCAGCAGCTCAGCGGGAGATACGCAGTATTTT
>TRBV7-2|few|TRBJ2-7|TRBD2
CASSYQRGASYEQYF
TGTGCCAGCAGCTATCAGCGGGGGGCCTCCTACGAGCAGTACTTC
>TRBV5-1|-|TRBJ1-1|-
CASSLKPGTPNTEAFF
TGCGCCAGCAGCTTAAAACCAGGGACACCGAACACTGAAGCTTTCTTT
>TRBV5-6|-|TRBJ1-2|TRBD1
CASSLGGISYGYTF
TGTGCCAGCAGCTTAGGGGGCATCAGCTATGGCTACACCTTC
>TRBV5-1|few|TRBJ2-1|-
CASSPASDYNEQFF
TGCGCCAGCAGCCCCGCTAGCGACTACAATGAGCAGTTCTTC
>TRBV29-1|-|TRBJ2-7|TRBD1
CSVGQGSYEQYF
TGCAGCGTAGGACAGGGTTCCTACGAGCAGTACTTC
>TRBV7-9|few|TRBJ2-7|-
CASSLVGDMPYEQYF
TGTGCCAGCAGCTTAGTGGGGGACATGCCCTACGAGCAGTACTTC
>TRBV27|-|TRBJ2-1|TRBD2
CATSPGTSGSDEQFF
TGTGCCACATCGCCCGGGACTAGCGGGAGTGATGAGCAGTTCTTC
>TRBV19|few|TRBJ1-5|TRBD1
CASSMPKTGIPQPQHF
TGTGCCAGTAGTATGCCCAAGACAGGGATCCCTCAGCCCCAGCATTTT
>TRBV30|-|TRBJ2-5|TRBD2
CAWGGVFGGSLEETQYF
TGTGCCTGGGGGGGTGTGTTTGGCGGGAGTTTAGAAGAGACCCAGTACTTC
>TRBV11-2|-|TRBJ2-1|-
CASSLGQSYNEQFF
TGTGCCAGCAGCTTAGGACAGAGCTACAATGAGCAGTTCTTC
>TRBV5-1|once|TRBJ2-3|TRBD1
CASSSYRQGRTDTQYF
TGCGCCAGCAGCTCCTACCGACAGGGGAGGACAGATACGCAGTATTTT
>TRBV19|-|TRBJ2-7|-
CASSIRLGEQYF
TGTGCCAGTAGTATAAGACTCGGGGAGCAGTACTTC
>TRBV7-2|-|TRBJ2-3|-
CASSLDGGTDTQYF
TGTGCCAGCAGCTTAGACGGGGGCACAGATACGCAGTATTTT
>TRBV6-5|few|TRBJ1-1|-
CASTPGDGVKRWAFF
TGTGCCAGCACCCCAGGGGACGGAGTTAAAAGGTGGGCTTTCTTT
>TRBV5-1|few|TRBJ2-7|TRBD2
CASSSRSGRSSYEQYF
TGCGCCAGCAGCTCTCGAAGCGGGAGGTCCTCCTACGAGCAGTACTTC
>TRBV7-8|few|TRBJ2-1|TRBD2
CASSTSGTSGRGEQFF
TGTGCCAGCAGCACTTCCGGGACTAGCGGGAGGGGTGAGCAGTTCTTC
>TRBV11-2|few|TRBJ2-5|TRBD1
CASSLFRGQVQETQYF
TGTGCCAGCAGCTTATTTAGGGGGCAGGTCCAAGAGACCCAGTACTTC
>TRBV29-1|few|TRBJ2-7|-
CSVRQVLSYEQYF
TGCAGCGTCAGACAGGTTCTCTCCTACGAGCAGTACTTC
>TRBV5-1|-|TRBJ2-2|-
CASTTSNLNTGELFF
TGCGCCAGCACTACTAGCAACCTCAACACCGGGGAGCTGTTTTTT
>TRBV5-1|-|TRBJ1-3|-
CASSLVLGGSGNTIYF
TGCGCCAGCAGCTTGGTGCTGGGGGGATCTGGAAACACCATATATTTT